One sample yielded the 27 T cell receptor beta chains listed below, sequenced in a study of human T cells and chemical hapten exposure (dated by TCRdb to about 2021). The sample's time point label is to be understood as: pre-sensitization, week 0. The treatment or condition label on this specimen signifies: therapeutic diphenylcyclopropenone sensitization with weekly scalp DPC. To prepare the library, RACE was applied. Sequencing was performed on a NextSeq 500. The public reads were quality trimmed at Q25 with fastp and then assembled into clones with MiXCR by TCRdb, keeping productive beta chains. For every CDR3 protein sequence, its rows merge into one entry that carries the most common genes and DNA. For this sample the table gives around 300,000 distinct CDR3 sequences, of which over 7.5% were detected only once. Clones ranked in the top ten supply 1.2% of the sample. Sequencing used whole blood, obtained in connection with sensitization to the hapten diphenylcyclopropenone (DPC). The receptors here all came from a man younger than 35 with alopecia areata. Some clones in this sample may be carry-over from other donors' samples.

The J gene is TRBJ1-1, the V gene TRBV7-8, with D possibly being TRBD1 (6 bases). Germline CDR1 and CDR2: SGHVS and FQNEAQ. V dropped 8 bases and J dropped 2 bases, with 15 bases sitting between them. The CDR3 length is 14 residues. The CDR3 DNA reads TGTGCCAGCTCCCGAGGGGGAGCTAACACTGAAGCTTTCTTT. Encoded protein: CASSRGGANTEAFF.

The table lists this clonotype with many counts. The chain combines TRBV20-1 with TRBJ1-1; no reliable D call. CDR3 length equals 12 residues. The germline V gene has CDR1 DFQATT and CDR2 SNEGSKA (reference sequence). Trimming removed 6 bases at V and 7 bases at J, with 15 bases between. The DNA for the CDR3 is TGCAGTGCACTGGGATATCAAGTTGAAGCTTTCTTT. Translated: CSALGYQVEAFF.

The rearrangement uses TRBV20-1 and TRBJ2-1; D is unclear. Germline values: CDR1 DFQATT, CDR2 SNEGSKA (reference sequence). V was pared by 1 base and J by 6 bases, with 7 bases between. CDR3 size: 12 residues. The DNA for the CDR3 is TGCAGTGCTAGAGCTGGGGTCAATGAGCAGTTCTTC. As protein: CSARAGVNEQFF.

V usage is TRBV14 and J usage is TRBJ2-7; no clear D gene. Germline CDR1 is SGHDN and CDR2 is FVKESK. V was cut by 5 bases and J by 4 bases, with 12 bases left in between. This CDR3 is 13 amino acids long. CDR3 protein: CASSYDMGYEQYF. CDR3 nucleotide sequence: TGTGCCAGCAGCTACGACATGGGGTACGAGCAGTACTTC.

This clonotype was counted only a few times. The chain uses TRBV11-2 and TRBJ2-5, with D perhaps matching TRBD2 (5 bases). The V gene lost 6 bases and the J gene lost 5 bases, with 25 bases spanning the gap. The V gene's germline CDR1 is SGHAT and CDR2 FQNNGV. The CDR3 is 17 amino acids. The CDR3 here is CASSRSRTRAVAETQYF. The CDR3, as DNA: TGTGCCAGCAGTCGAAGCCGAACTCGAGCGGTGGCGGAGACCCAGTACTTC.

This clonotype was picked up many times. The J gene is TRBJ1-5, the V gene TRBV6-1; D perhaps matches TRBD1 (6 bases). V was clipped by 8 bases and J by 1 base, with 24 bases between them. Germline values: CDR1 MNHNS, CDR2 SASEGT. The CDR3 loop spans 18 amino acids. Here the CDR3 DNA reads TGTGCCAGCGAAGAGGGGGAAGGAGGGTTCCGCAGCAATCAGCCCCAGCATTTT. This gives the protein CASEEGEGGFRSNQPQHF.

This clonotype was recorded at least ten times. CDR3: CASSQLGVGSPLHF. DNA of the CDR3: TGTGCCAGCAGCCAATTAGGGGTCGGTTCACCCCTCCACTTT. The rearrangement uses TRBV3-1 and TRBJ1-6, with D perhaps TRBD1 (5 bases). Germline CDR1 and CDR2: LGHDT and YNNKEL (reference sequence). The CDR3 consists of 14 residues. Trimming cost V 2 bases and J 9 bases, with 11 bases left between them.

A few counts support this clonotype. V usage is TRBV27 and J usage is TRBJ1-6; no definite D call. Germline CDR1 MNHEY, CDR2 SMNVEV (reference sequence). The CDR3 consists of 15 residues. V dropped 0 bases and J dropped 7 bases, with 10 bases sitting between them. The CDR3 loop is CASSLSFTGNSPLHF. The CDR3 bases are TGTGCCAGCAGTTTATCGTTTACGGGAAATTCACCCCTCCACTTT.

In this sample, this clonotype turned up many times. The V gene is TRBV20-1, the J gene TRBJ1-1; no definite D call. The CDR3 totals 13 residues. V was clipped by 3 bases and J by 2 bases, with 10 bases between them. Germline loops: CDR1 DFQATT, CDR2 SNEGSKA (reference sequence). This chain's CDR3 is CSASGSANTEAFF. The CDR3 DNA reads as TGCAGTGCTAGCGGGTCTGCAAACACTGAAGCTTTCTTT.

J is TRBJ2-5 and V is TRBV7-2; TRBD2 matches 9 bases. CDR3 length: 16 residues. V shed 2 bases and J 4 bases; nucleotides not matched to a gene: 8. CDR1 is SGHTA, CDR2 FQGNSA, per germline. The CDR3 sequence: CASSLQPARGGETQYF. For the CDR3, the DNA is TGTGCCAGCAGCTTACAACCCGCGCGGGGGGGAGAGACCCAGTACTTC.

The CDR3 reads CASSYSGGSYNEQFF. CDR3 DNA: TGCGCCAGCAGCTATAGCGGGGGTTCCTACAATGAGCAGTTCTTC. The chain combines TRBV5-1 with TRBJ2-1; 9 bases fit TRBD2. V shed 3 bases, J shed 1 base, and the junction held 2 bases outside the gene matches. Per the germline V gene, CDR1 is SGHRS and CDR2 is YFSETQ. The CDR3 covers 15 residues.

This sequence joins TRBV3-1 and TRBJ2-5, with no clear D. The V gene's germline CDR1 is LGHDT and CDR2 YNNKEL (reference sequence). This CDR3 is built from 14 residues. V was trimmed by 1 base and J by 4 bases, leaving 10 bases between them. The CDR3 here is CASSQVDVPETQYF. For the CDR3, the DNA is TGTGCCAGCAGCCAAGTAGACGTACCAGAGACCCAGTACTTC.

As regards this clonotype: A much bigger clone sits one base away, suggesting this may be a read error. V gene TRBV2 combines with J gene TRBJ2-3, with D perhaps TRBD1 or TRBD2 (5 bases each). The CDR3 has 13 residues. Trimming shortened V by 11 bases and J by 0 bases, and 12 bases separated the two germline ends. Per germline, CDR1 SNHLY and CDR2 FYNNEI. CDR3: CAGNEGSTDTQYF. In DNA, the CDR3 is TGTGCCGGGAACGAGGGGAGCACAGATACGCAGTATTTT.

The genes are TRBV4-1 and TRBJ1-2; D may be TRBD1 (5 bases). The germline V gene encodes CDR1 MGHRA and CDR2 YSYEKL. Trimming removed 3 bases from V and 5 bases from J, with 16 bases in between. This CDR3 is 15 amino acids long. CDR3 sequence: CASSHPPGLTYGYTF. The CDR3 DNA reads as TGCGCCAGCAGCCACCCACCGGGACTCACTTATGGCTACACCTTC.

CDR3 in DNA: TGTGCCAGCAGTTATAGGGGGTTTAGCTCCTACAATGAGCAGTTCTTC. Residues: CASSYRGFSSYNEQFF. The chain combines TRBV6-2 or TRBV6-3 with TRBJ2-1; weak D call: TRBD1 (6 bases). With 3 bases removed from V and 0 bases from J, the gap between germline ends came to 12 bases. CDR3 size: 16 residues. CDR1 and CDR2 from the germline V gene are MNHEY and SVGEGT.

The rearrangement links TRBV4-3 to TRBJ2-6; 10 nucleotides line up with TRBD2. J was trimmed by 0 bases and V by 0 bases; bases with no gene match: 2. Per the germline V gene, CDR1 is LGHNA and CDR2 is YSLEER. The CDR3 consists of 18 residues. The CDR3 spells CASSQEVAGGSGANVLTF. As DNA, the CDR3 is TGCGCCAGCAGCCAAGAAGTAGCGGGGGGCTCTGGGGCCAACGTCCTGACTTTC.

This clonotype was counted only a few times. This chain links TRBV7-3 with TRBJ1-5; D gene uncertain. The length of the CDR3 is 13 residues. CDR1 SGHTA and CDR2 FQGTGA come from the germline V gene. Trimming removed 5 bases at V and 6 bases at J, with 11 bases between. The CDR3, as DNA: TGTGCCAGCAGCGCGGAGGGTGGTCAGCCCCAGCATTTT. Translation: CASSAEGGQPQHF.

This clonotype has more than one count but fewer than ten. V is TRBV25-1 and J is TRBJ1-1; D unclear. Germline CDR1 is MGHDK and CDR2 is SYGVNS. Trimming pared 5 bases from V and 6 bases from J, leaving 7 bases between. The CDR3 extends over 11 amino acids. The CDR3 loop is CASSRYAEAFF. In DNA form, the CDR3 reads TGTGCCAGCAGTCGCTACGCTGAAGCTTTCTTT.

This clonotype has just a few counts. The chain carries TRBV5-1 and TRBJ1-2; a possible D gene is TRBD1 (6 bases). The CDR3 length is 14 residues. CDR1 and CDR2 (germline): SGHRS, YFSETQ. V gave up 4 bases and J gave up 8 bases, with 18 bases separating them. CDR3 sequence: CASSPDSSSRGYTF. The CDR3 DNA reads as TGCGCCAGCAGCCCGGACAGTTCGTCGAGGGGCTACACCTTC.

In this sample, this clonotype turned up many times. The chain joins TRBV4-2 to TRBJ1-1; D remains ambiguous. The germline V gene encodes CDR1 LGHNA and CDR2 YNFKEQ. The CDR3 is made up of 15 amino acids. V lost 3 bases and J 2 bases, leaving 13 bases between the germline ends. Here the CDR3 reads CASSHAAVGNTEAFF. The CDR3 DNA reads TGTGCCAGCAGCCACGCGGCCGTGGGCAACACTGAAGCTTTCTTT.

This clonotype came up a few times. The chain employs TRBV4-2 and TRBJ2-7; 9 bases map to TRBD1. CDR3 length equals 15 residues. The J segment lost 2 bases and the V segment lost 1 base, leaving 3 bases of the junction unmatched. The V gene's germline CDR1 is LGHNA and CDR2 YNFKEQ. Written as DNA, the CDR3 is TGTGCCAGCAGCCAAGGGGGACAGGGACCCTACGAGCAGTACTTC. Its protein is CASSQGGQGPYEQYF.

This clonotype was counted ten times or more. Relative to the germline gene, one junction end is altered; a read error may explain this. The chain couples TRBV4-1 to TRBJ1-5, with D perhaps matching TRBD1 (6 bases). This CDR3 is built from 17 residues. Germline V gives CDR1 MGHRA, CDR2 YSYEKL. The chain's CDR3 is CASSQDGGRGGYQPQHF. The CDR3 region has the DNA TGCGCCAGCAGCCAAGATGGGGGCAGGGGCGGGTATCAACCCCAGCATTTT.

This clonotype showed up just a few times. The gene calls are TRBV7-2 and TRBJ2-1; 10 bases are a match to TRBD2. Germline V lookup: CDR1 SGHTA, CDR2 FQGNSA. The CDR3 length is 15 residues. The junction had 5 bases not matched to a gene; V was cut back by 0 bases and J by 9 bases. CDR3 in DNA: TGTGCCAGCAGCTTAGCGGGACTAGCGACTACTGAGCAGTTCTTC. As protein: CASSLAGLATTEQFF.

In its sample, this clonotype was seen a few times. This chain uses TRBV7-2 with TRBJ2-5; the match to TRBD2 covers 9 bases. Germline V CDR1 and CDR2: SGHTA, FQGNSA. The CDR3 sequence is 16 residues long. Germline trimming cut 5 bases from V and 4 bases from J; bases unmatched to any gene: 11. The CDR3 bases are TGTGCCAGCAGCCCAGAGGGACTAGCAGGTCGAGAGACCCAGTACTTC. Translating it yields CASSPEGLAGRETQYF. Complete variable domain (other parts from reference TRBV7-2 and TRBJ2-5): GAGVSQSPSNKVTEKGKDVELRCDPISGHTALYWYRQSLGQGLEFLIYFQGNSAPDKSGLPSDRFSAERTGGSVSTLTIQRTQQEDSAVYLCASSPEGLAGRETQYFGPGTRLLVL.

This clonotype has more than one count but fewer than ten. The rearrangement uses TRBV29-1 and TRBJ2-1, with D uncertain. The germline V gene has CDR1 SQVTM and CDR2 ANQGSEA. V was pared by 4 bases and J by 1 base, with 11 bases between. The CDR3 loop spans 14 amino acids. The CDR3 DNA reads TGCAGCGTTGTTCGAGAGGAGTCCTACAATGAGCAGTTCTTC. Protein sequence: CSVVREESYNEQFF.

The V gene is TRBV9, the J gene TRBJ2-3; 14 positions match TRBD2. V shed 4 bases, J shed 0 bases, and the junction held 10 bases outside the gene matches. The CDR3 has 19 amino acids. Germline V gene data show CDR1 as SGDLS and CDR2 as YYNGEE. The CDR3 spells CASSPENGLAGGSTDTQYF. In nucleotides, the CDR3 is TGTGCCAGCAGCCCAGAAAATGGACTAGCGGGGGGTAGCACAGATACGCAGTATTTT.

This clonotype turned up a few times. The V and J genes are TRBV6-1 and TRBJ2-7; 7 bases are shared with TRBD2. The germline CDR1 and CDR2 sequences are MNHNS and SASEGT. The CDR3 loop spans 17 amino acids. Trimming took 2 bases from V and 3 from J; bases not matched to a gene: 13. The CDR3 here is CASSESGLSGGLYEQYV. DNA for the CDR3: TGTGCCAGCAGTGAATCGGGCCTTTCGGGGGGACTCTACGAGCAGTACGTC.